What follows are 22 T cell receptor beta chains derived from one specimen sequenced in a study of blood T cell repertoires in COVID-19. TCRdb keeps only in-frame clones here, not all; method: immunoSEQ multiplex PCR. The sample comprises around 250,000 clones, around nine tenths of which are singletons, and about 1.5% rests with the top ten. The material sequenced was PBMCs or T cells enriched from blood (not recorded which). These receptor sequences come from a woman aged 50 to 60 who had recovered from COVID-19.

This chain joins TRBV3-1 (or the pseudogene TRBV3-2) and TRBJ1-1; D ambiguous. The CDR3 loop spans 16 amino acids. CDR1 and CDR2 (germline): LGHDT, YNNKEL (reference sequence). V was clipped by 0 bases and J by 1 base, with 12 bases between them. In nucleotides, the CDR3 is TGTGCCAGCAGCCAAGATAATAAGGAGCCGAACACTGAAGCTTTCTTT. Translation gives CASSQDNKEPNTEAFF.

This clone appeared a single time. The chain is built from TRBV19 and TRBJ2-3; 9 nucleotides align to TRBD2. From germline, CDR1 is LNHDA and CDR2 SQIVND (reference sequence). This CDR3 has 15 residues. V dropped 3 bases and J dropped 4; count of bases not matched to a gene: 5. The CDR3 here is CASSMSSGRPDTQYF. CDR3 in DNA: TGTGCCAGTAGTATGTCCAGCGGGAGGCCAGATACGCAGTATTTT.

The chain couples TRBV18 to TRBJ2-6; perhaps TRBD1 as D (5 bases). Germline V gene data show CDR1 as KGHSH and CDR2 as LQKENI. V lost 3 bases to trimming and J lost 3 bases, with 9 bases between them. The CDR3 loop spans 15 amino acids. The CDR3 loop is CASSPSRDGANVLTF. The CDR3 bases are TGTGCCAGCTCACCGTCCAGGGATGGGGCCAACGTCCTGACTTTC.

CDR3 sequence: CASSIVWRENYNEQFF. The CDR3 nucleotides are TGTGCCAGTAGTATAGTGTGGCGGGAGAACTACAATGAGCAGTTCTTC. The rearrangement links TRBV19 to TRBJ2-1; 7 positions match TRBD2. V lost 1 base to trimming and J lost 3 bases; unmatched junction nucleotides: 6. Germline CDR1 and CDR2: LNHDA and SQIVND (reference sequence). This CDR3 has 16 residues.

The chain carries TRBV7-8 and TRBJ1-2, with a possible D match to TRBD1 (6 bases). From germline, CDR1 is SGHVS and CDR2 FQNEAQ. CDR3 length equals 17 residues. V lost 2 bases to trimming and J lost 3 bases, with 19 bases between them. CDR3 bases: TGTGCCAGCAGCTTAATCACAAGACAGGAAAAGGACTATGGCTACACCTTC. Encoded protein: CASSLITRQEKDYGYTF.

The V and J genes are TRBV5-4 and TRBJ2-1, with D possibly matching TRBD2 (6 bases). Germline V lookup: CDR1 SGHNT, CDR2 YYREEE (reference sequence). V gave up 0 bases and J gave up 3 bases, with 7 bases separating them. The CDR3 is 14 residues long. CDR3 sequence reads: CASSLGDFYNEQFF. The CDR3 DNA reads as TGTGCCAGCAGCTTGGGGGACTTCTACAATGAGCAGTTCTTC.

This clone was detected only a few times. The chain is built from TRBV6-4 and TRBJ2-2; 8 positions match TRBD2. The ends lost 2 bases at V and 6 bases at J; junction bases unmatched: 2. The length of the CDR3 is 14 residues. The germline V gene encodes CDR1 MRHNA and CDR2 SNTAGT. CDR3 nucleotides: TGTGCCAGCAGTGACGCGGGAGGTGCCGGGGAGCTGTTTTTT. The encoded protein is CASSDAGGAGELFF.

The chain links TRBV6-4 to TRBJ2-1; 10 nucleotides agree with TRBD2. The CDR3 has 15 residues. Germline lookup yields CDR1 MRHNA and CDR2 SNTAGT. V trimming: 6 bases; J trimming: 4 bases; junction bases outside the gene matches: 6. CDR3 DNA sequence: TGTGCCAGCAGCCCCGGGACTAGCGAATACAATGAGCAGTTCTTC. Encoded protein: CASSPGTSEYNEQFF.

The J gene is TRBJ1-5, the V gene TRBV19; D unclear. CDR3 length: 12 amino acids. Germline CDR1 is LNHDA and CDR2 is SQIVND (reference sequence). V lost 3 bases and J 12 bases, leaving 12 bases between the germline ends. CDR3 loop: CASSMETYRQHF. CDR3 nucleotide sequence: TGTGCCAGTAGTATGGAGACTTATCGCCAGCATTTT.

The chain combines TRBV10-3 with TRBJ1-1, with 8 bases identical to TRBD1. The germline V gene encodes CDR1 ENHRY and CDR2 SYGVKD. V shed 7 bases and J 4 bases; nucleotides not matched to a gene: 5. This CDR3 has 13 residues. The CDR3 region is CAITLTGGTEAFF. CDR3 coding DNA: TGTGCCATCACTCTAACAGGGGGCACTGAAGCTTTCTTT.

The J gene is TRBJ2-1, the V gene TRBV28; 7 bases agree with TRBD2. V lost 7 bases to trimming and J lost 7 bases; unmatched junction nucleotides: 10. Germline V CDR1 and CDR2: MDHEN, SYDVKM. CDR3 length: 14 amino acids. In DNA form, the CDR3 reads TGTGCCAGCACAAATTGGGGGGGTCGGAATGAGCAGTTCTTC. Translation gives CASTNWGGRNEQFF.

This chain uses TRBV18 with TRBJ1-2; D unclear. Deletions cut 3 bases from V and 7 bases from J, with 9 bases between. The CDR3 length is 12 residues. Germline CDR1 reads KGHSH; CDR2 reads LQKENI. As DNA, the CDR3 is TGTGCCAGCTCACCCCCCTCCGGTGGCTACACCTTC. It is translated as CASSPPSGGYTF.

This sequence joins TRBV11-2 and TRBJ1-6; D not resolved. Germline assignment: CDR1 SGHAT and CDR2 FQNNGV. The V end lost 0 bases, the J end lost 8 bases, and 5 bases lay between the germline ends. The CDR3 is 13 amino acids. For the CDR3, the DNA is TGTGCCAGCAGCTTAGATCGGTATTCACCCCTCCACTTT. Translated: CASSLDRYSPLHF.

This clone appeared once. The chain combines TRBV19 with TRBJ1-2; TRBD1 might be the D (6 bases). Between the trimmed V and J ends, which lost 6 bases and 4 bases, there was a span of 15 bases. This CDR3 spans 14 amino acids. The germline CDR1 and CDR2 sequences are LNHDA and SQIVND (reference sequence). The DNA for the CDR3 is TGTGCCAGTAGGGGAACAGGGAGCGGCTATGGCTACACCTTC. Translated, it gives CASRGTGSGYGYTF.

This sequence joins TRBV25-1 and TRBJ1-3; unclear D gene. There are 11 residues in the CDR3. Per germline, CDR1 MGHDK and CDR2 SYGVNS. The V end lost 2 bases, the J end lost 9 bases, and 5 bases lay between the germline ends. The DNA of the CDR3 is TGTGCCAGCAGTGAAGAGGTCACCATATATTTT. Translated: CASSEEVTIYF.

This clone has a single count. J is TRBJ1-4 and V is TRBV6-2 or TRBV6-3; TRBD1 aligns across 9 bases. The CDR3 sequence is 17 residues long. J was trimmed by 0 bases and V by 6 bases; bases with no gene match: 8. From germline, CDR1 is MNHEY and CDR2 SVGEGT. In DNA form, the CDR3 reads TGTGCCAGCAGCGCCCGGGACAGGGTTGCAACTAATGAAAAACTGTTTTTT. Translation gives CASSARDRVATNEKLFF.

The chain is built from TRBV19 and TRBJ1-1; TRBD1 matches 7 bases. V shed 4 bases, J shed 4 bases, and the junction held 6 bases outside the gene matches. The CDR3 is made up of 14 amino acids. From germline, CDR1 is LNHDA and CDR2 SQIVND (reference sequence). CDR3 nucleotide sequence: TGTGCCAGTAGTAGTCCGACAGGGAGCACTGAAGCTTTCTTT. Its protein product is CASSSPTGSTEAFF. The full variable domain, rest sourced from reference TRBV19 and TRBJ1-1, is DGGITQSPKYLFRKEGQNVTLSCEQNLNHDAMYWYRQDPGQGLRLIYYSQIVNDFQKGDIAEGYSVSREKKESFPLTVTSAQKNPTAFYLCASSSPTGSTEAFFGQGTRLTVV.

This clone was picked up a small number of times. The CDR3 sequence is CASSLYAWGGNTEAFF. In DNA form, the CDR3 reads TGTGCCAGCAGTTTATACGCGTGGGGCGGGAACACTGAAGCTTTCTTT. The rearrangement joins TRBV27 to TRBJ1-1; D is possibly TRBD1 (5 bases). The CDR3 sequence is 16 residues long. V lost 1 base to trimming and J lost 1 base, with 13 bases between them. CDR1 MNHEY and CDR2 SMNVEV come from the germline V gene (reference sequence).

This chain joins TRBV27 and TRBJ2-7; 7 nucleotides match TRBD1. J lost 2 bases, V lost 5 bases, and 9 bases had no gene match. The V gene's germline CDR1 is MNHEY and CDR2 SMNVEV (reference sequence). This CDR3 spans 15 amino acids. This chain's CDR3 is CASSIQTGLTYEQYF. The CDR3 DNA follows: TGTGCCAGCAGTATCCAGACAGGGTTAACCTACGAGCAGTACTTC.

This rearrangement joins TRBV4-1 to TRBJ2-3; TRBD2 agrees at 11 bases. The V gene end was trimmed by 4 bases and the J gene end by 1 base; junction bases not matched to a gene: 4. Germline V gene lookup returns CDR1 MGHRA and CDR2 YSYEKL. The CDR3 is 16 amino acids. The CDR3 sequence is CASSLKLAGGTDTQYF. DNA of the CDR3: TGCGCCAGCAGCCTTAAACTAGCGGGGGGCACAGATACGCAGTATTTT.

The chain has TRBV2 and TRBJ2-3, with 9 bases matching TRBD2. Per the germline V gene, CDR1 is SNHLY and CDR2 is FYNNEI. The length of the CDR3 is 16 residues. Unmatched junction bases numbered 12, after V lost 6 bases and J lost 5 bases. The CDR3 protein is CASRDRAGGPGDTQYF. CDR3 DNA sequence: TGTGCCAGCAGGGATCGTGCGGGAGGGCCGGGAGATACGCAGTATTTT.

The chain is built from TRBV4-1 and TRBJ2-3; 8 nucleotides agree with TRBD2. CDR3 length: 15 residues. The V segment lost 4 bases and the J segment 2 bases; nucleotides outside the gene matches: 5. Per the germline V gene, CDR1 is MGHRA and CDR2 is YSYEKL. CDR3 nucleotide sequence: TGCGCCAGCAGCCGGGTAGCGGGAACCACAGATACGCAGTATTTT. It encodes CASSRVAGTTDTQYF.